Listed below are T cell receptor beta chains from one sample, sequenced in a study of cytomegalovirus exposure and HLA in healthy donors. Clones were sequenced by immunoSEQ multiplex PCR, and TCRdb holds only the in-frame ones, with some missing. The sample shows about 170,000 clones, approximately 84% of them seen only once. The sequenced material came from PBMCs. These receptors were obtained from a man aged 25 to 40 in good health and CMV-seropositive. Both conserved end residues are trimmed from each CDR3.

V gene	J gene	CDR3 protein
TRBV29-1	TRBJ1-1	SVGPGDTEAF
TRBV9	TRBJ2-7	ASSSGTLSPYEQY
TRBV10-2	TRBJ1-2	ASALGENYGYT
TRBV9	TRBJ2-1	ASSVPGNEQF
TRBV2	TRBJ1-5	ASRSPPAGGNQPQH
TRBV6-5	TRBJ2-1	ASSTDRDPYNEQF
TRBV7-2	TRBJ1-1	ASAEGMNTEAF
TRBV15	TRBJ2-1	ATSRGQGASYNEQF
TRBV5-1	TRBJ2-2	ASSFDRGRTGELF
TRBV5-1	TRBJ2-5	ASSLGVWGSRRETQY
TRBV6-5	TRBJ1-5	ASRGGLSSNQPQH
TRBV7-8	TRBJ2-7	ASSFTGTGEEQY
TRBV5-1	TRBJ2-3	ASSFLADSTDTQY
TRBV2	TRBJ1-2	ASSTTSGYGYT
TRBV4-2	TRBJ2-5	ASSHPGGRGETQY
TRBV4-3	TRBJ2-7	ASSQGWQGSYEQY
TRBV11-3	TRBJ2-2	ASSLDKASGKTGELF
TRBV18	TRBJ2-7	ASSPDGQGIFYEQY
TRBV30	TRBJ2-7	AWGTLAGVGEQY
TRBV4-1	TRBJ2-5	ASSQDLALEVQETQY
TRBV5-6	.	ASSIDRAGHEQY
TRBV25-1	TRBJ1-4	ASSSTATNEKLF
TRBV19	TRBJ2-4	ASSPGFRGVNIQY
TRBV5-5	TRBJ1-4	ASSSYRGPDEKLF
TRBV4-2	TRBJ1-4	ASSPRGGANEKLF
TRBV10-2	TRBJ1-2	ASTKDRAYYGYT
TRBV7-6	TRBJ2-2	ASSLARQGSGELF
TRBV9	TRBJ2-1	ASSVAGGQSARSYNEQF